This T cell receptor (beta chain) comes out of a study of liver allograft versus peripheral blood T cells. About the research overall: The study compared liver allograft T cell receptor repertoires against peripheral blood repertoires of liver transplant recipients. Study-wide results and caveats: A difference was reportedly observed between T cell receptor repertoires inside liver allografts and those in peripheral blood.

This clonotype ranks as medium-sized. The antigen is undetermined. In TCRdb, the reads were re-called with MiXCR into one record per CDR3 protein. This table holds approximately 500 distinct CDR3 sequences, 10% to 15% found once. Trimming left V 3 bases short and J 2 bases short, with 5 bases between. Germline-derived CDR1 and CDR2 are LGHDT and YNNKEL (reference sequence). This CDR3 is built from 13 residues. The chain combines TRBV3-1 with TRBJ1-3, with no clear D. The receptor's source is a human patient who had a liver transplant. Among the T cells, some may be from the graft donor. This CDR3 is CASSQAAGNTIYF. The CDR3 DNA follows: TGTGCCAGCAGCCAGGCGGCTGGAAACACCATATATTTT.